This T cell receptor (beta chain) derives from a study of OX40 agonist ivuxolimab in advanced cancers. Study summary: Ivuxolimab, which patients received intravenously every 2 weeks, was dosed at 0.01 to 10 mg/kg.

This clone has a single count. Its antigen is unknown. Drawing of blood for sampling happened at baseline, at cycle 4 day 1, and at cycle 7 day 1. This CDR3 has 13 residues. Germline values: CDR1 SGHTS, CDR2 YDEGEE. V was shortened by 2 bases and J by 4 bases, with 7 bases between the two germline ends. Study-level findings and limits: At doses 0.1 to 3.0 mg/kg, CD4+ and CD8+ clones expanded.

This table comes from immunoSEQ multiplex PCR, and its TCRdb copy is limited to in-frame clones, with some not included. The sample holds about 53,000 clones; roughly 79% are singletons and the top ten take 2% to 3%. The chain employs TRBV5-8 and TRBJ1-5; possibly TRBD1 for D (5 bases). The starting material was CD4+ or CD8+ T cells sorted from blood, obtained in a trial of the OX40 agonist ivuxolimab. This receptor was obtained from an adult with an advanced solid tumor such as melanoma, head and neck, liver or kidney cancer. CDR3 sequence (DNA): TGTGCCAGCAGCTTTGCAGGGAATCAGCCCCAGCATTTT. Translating it yields CASSFAGNQPQHF.